One TCR beta chain is described in this entry. V dropped 3 bases and J dropped 7; count of bases not matched to a gene: 18. The CDR3 loop spans 18 amino acids. Germline CDR1 and CDR2: SGHRS and YFSETQ. The entry originates in a study of blood T cell repertoires in COVID-19. Study details: Acute and convalescent COVID-19 specimens originated in the United States, Italy and Spain.

Using immunoSEQ multiplex PCR, the repertoire was profiled, and TCRdb retains in-frame clones only, with some absent. The sample records about 240,000 clones, more than 85% being singletons. This receptor was identified in a young woman who had recovered from COVID-19. Sequencing used PBMCs or T cells enriched from blood (not recorded which). V is TRBV5-1 and J is TRBJ1-4, with TRBD1 matching over 7 bases. The CDR3 is CASSSWRGGATSGEKLFF. The CDR3 DNA reads TGCGCCAGCAGCTCATGGCGAGGGGGCGCGACTTCGGGTGAAAAACTGTTTTTT.